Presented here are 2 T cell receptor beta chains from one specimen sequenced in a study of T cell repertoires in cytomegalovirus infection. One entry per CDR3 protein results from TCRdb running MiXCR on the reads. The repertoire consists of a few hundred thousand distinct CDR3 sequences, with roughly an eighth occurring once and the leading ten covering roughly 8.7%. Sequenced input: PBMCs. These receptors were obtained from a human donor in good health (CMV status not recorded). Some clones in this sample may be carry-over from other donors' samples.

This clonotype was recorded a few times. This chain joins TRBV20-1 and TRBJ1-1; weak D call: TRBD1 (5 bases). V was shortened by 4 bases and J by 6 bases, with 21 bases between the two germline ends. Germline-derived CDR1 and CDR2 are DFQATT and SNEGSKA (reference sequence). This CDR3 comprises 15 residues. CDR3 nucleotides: TGCAGTGCTAATAAGAGGGGACTAGGGGCTGCTGAAGCTTTCTTT. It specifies CSANKRGLGAAEAFF.

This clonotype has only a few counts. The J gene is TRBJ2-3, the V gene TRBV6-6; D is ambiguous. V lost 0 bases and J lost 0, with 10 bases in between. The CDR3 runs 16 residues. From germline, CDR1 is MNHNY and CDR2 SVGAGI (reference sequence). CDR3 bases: TGTGCCAGCAGTTACTCGTCGAGAGCTAGCACAGATACGCAGTATTTT. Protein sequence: CASSYSSRASTDTQYF.